The 22 T cell receptor beta chains in this list originate from one sample, sequenced in a study of beta chain features in type 1 diabetes. Study-level points and caveats: In all four CD4+ subsets, TCRB CDR3 length was significantly, moderately reduced in type 1 diabetes.

The isolated RNA, all of it, was reverse transcribed, so expressed TCRB transcripts were what got sequenced. Sequencing was performed with immunoSEQ multiplex PCR; in TCRdb, only in-frame clones are kept and a portion is missing. The sample yields some 330,000 clones, roughly 13% seen once. No antigens are known for them. The sequencing sample was made of naive CD4+ T cells from blood. The receptors come from a woman aged 18-30 years with type 1 diabetes.

This clone was seen a handful of times. This chain connects TRBV2 to TRBJ2-7; TRBD2 aligns across 8 bases. Germline trimming cut 6 bases from V and 5 bases from J; bases unmatched to any gene: 3. Germline V CDR1 and CDR2: SNHLY, FYNNEI. The CDR3 spans 12 residues. The CDR3 nucleotides are TGTGCCAGCAGCGGACTAGCCCACGAGCAGTACTTC. It codes for CASSGLAHEQYF.

The chain recombines TRBV28 with TRBJ2-3, with D possibly matching TRBD1 (6 bases). Trimming took 6 bases from V and 3 from J, leaving 7 bases between them. The CDR3 is 12 amino acids. The V gene's germline CDR1 is MDHEN and CDR2 SYDVKM. CDR3 region: CASSTGTDTQYF. The DNA for the CDR3 is TGTGCCAGCAGCACAGGGACAGATACGCAGTATTTT. Full variable domain (remainder filled in from reference TRBV28 and TRBJ2-3): DVKVTQSSRYLVKRTGEKVFLECVQDMDHENMFWYRQDPGLGLRLIYFSYDVKMKEKGDIPEGYSVSREKKERFSLILESASTNQTSMYLCASSTGTDTQYFGPGTRLTVL.

In its sample, this clone was seen a few times. J is TRBJ2-7 and V is TRBV5-1, with TRBD1 matching 7 bases. The germline V gene encodes CDR1 SGHRS and CDR2 YFSETQ. This CDR3 is 15 amino acids long. V was clipped by 2 bases and J by 3 bases; unmatched bases: 8. This CDR3 reads CASSFGPGQDYEQYF. The CDR3 coding sequence is TGCGCCAGCAGCTTTGGGCCCGGACAGGACTACGAGCAGTACTTC. Full variable domain (missing parts from reference TRBV5-1 and TRBJ2-7): KAGVTQTPRYLIKTRGQQVTLSCSPISGHRSVSWYQQTPGQGLQFLFEYFSETQRNKGNFPGRFSGRQFSNSRSEMNVSTLELGDSALYLCASSFGPGQDYEQYFGPGTRLTVT.

This clone was picked up a small number of times. This chain connects TRBV5-1 to TRBJ2-2; 13 bases are shared with TRBD2. The junction had 7 bases not matched to a gene; V was cut back by 4 bases and J by 4 bases. The CDR3 is 17 residues long. CDR1 and CDR2 from the germline V gene are SGHRS and YFSETQ. The CDR3 region is CASSPLAGGPSTGELFF. The CDR3 region has the DNA TGCGCCAGCAGCCCACTAGCGGGGGGGCCGAGCACCGGGGAGCTGTTTTTT.

In this sample, this clone turned up a few times. This chain uses TRBV5-1 with TRBJ2-5; D gene unclear. Germline lookup yields CDR1 SGHRS and CDR2 YFSETQ. CDR3 length equals 15 residues. V was trimmed by 0 bases and J by 2 bases, leaving 11 bases between them. The CDR3 region is CASSLEYRGQETQYF. CDR3 coding DNA: TGCGCCAGCAGCTTGGAGTATCGCGGTCAAGAGACCCAGTACTTC.

This clone occurred a few times. The V gene is TRBV11-2, the J gene TRBJ1-2; maybe TRBD1 (6 bases). This CDR3 is built from 13 residues. The ends were cut back, 7 bases at V and 8 bases at J, with 17 bases in the middle. Germline V gene data show CDR1 as SGHAT and CDR2 as FQNNGV. CDR3 residues: CASNLWGGEGYTF. CDR3 sequence (DNA): TGTGCCAGCAACCTTTGGGGGGGCGAAGGCTACACCTTC.

This clone was recorded only once. The V call is TRBV4-1, the J call TRBJ2-1; 7 bases align to TRBD2. CDR1 and CDR2 (germline): MGHRA, YSYEKL. The V and J ends lost 3 bases and 1 base, in that order; junction bases with no gene match: 12. The CDR3 has 18 residues. Here the CDR3 DNA reads TGCGCCAGCAGCCACACCAGAGGCGGGAGAGAATCCTACAATGAGCAGTTCTTC. This translates into CASSHTRGGRESYNEQFF.

This clone turned up a few times. The rearrangement joins TRBV7-2 to TRBJ2-1; 7 bases are a match to TRBD2. J gave up 11 bases and V 4 bases, and 5 bases lay outside the gene matches. Germline CDR1 and CDR2: SGHTA and FQGNSA. The CDR3 is 12 residues long. CDR3 in DNA: TGTGCCAGCAGCTCTCAGCGGGGCCAGCAGTTCTTC. Translating gives CASSSQRGQQFF.

The V gene is TRBV29-1, the J gene TRBJ2-6; TRBD1 matches 8 bases. Germline V lookup: CDR1 SQVTM, CDR2 ANQGSEA. CDR3 size: 16 residues. V lost 6 bases to trimming and J lost 1 base; unmatched junction nucleotides: 8. For the CDR3, the DNA is TGCAGCGTAGCCGACAGGGGCGGGTCTGGGGCCAACGTCCTGACTTTC. The encoded protein is CSVADRGGSGANVLTF.

This chain joins TRBV7-9 and TRBJ1-4; 7 bases are shared with TRBD1. Germline values: CDR1 SEHNR, CDR2 FQNEAQ (reference sequence). The V segment lost 3 bases and the J segment 4 bases; nucleotides outside the gene matches: 5. CDR3 length equals 15 residues. CDR3 nucleotides: TGTGCCAGCAGCTTGTCGGGACAGAGTAATGAAAAACTGTTTTTT. It specifies CASSLSGQSNEKLFF.

This clone was counted only a few times. The chain joins TRBV29-1 to TRBJ1-2; no clear D gene. CDR1 SQVTM and CDR2 ANQGSEA come from the germline V gene. Trimming stripped 6 bases from V and 4 bases from J, with 9 bases between. CDR3 size: 11 residues. Here the CDR3 reads CSVAGFYGYTF. The DNA for the CDR3 is TGCAGCGTCGCGGGATTCTATGGCTACACCTTC. The full variable domain, rest sourced from reference TRBV29-1 and TRBJ1-2, is SAVISQKPSRDICQRGTSLTIQCQVDSQVTMMFWYRQQPGQSLTLIATANQGSEATYESGFVIDKFPISRPNLTFSTLTVSNMSPEDSSIYLCSVAGFYGYTFGSGTRLTVV.

This clone was picked up a small number of times. The genes are TRBV9 and TRBJ2-2, with D perhaps TRBD1 (6 bases). The CDR3 is 13 amino acids. The germline gives CDR1 SGDLS, CDR2 YYNGEE. V lost 3 bases to trimming and J lost 4 bases, with 7 bases between them. The CDR3 DNA reads TGTGCCAGCAGCGCAGGGGTCACCGGGGAGCTGTTTTTT. Residues: CASSAGVTGELFF.

The chain links TRBV5-1 to TRBJ2-3, with D hard to call. Germline values: CDR1 SGHRS, CDR2 YFSETQ. The CDR3 length is 12 residues. Trimming took 4 bases from V and 5 from J, leaving 8 bases between them. The CDR3 region is CASSGEVDTQYF. The CDR3 DNA is TGCGCCAGCAGCGGAGAGGTAGATACGCAGTATTTT.

The CDR3 here is CASRPVPGDTQYF. DNA for the CDR3: TGTGCCAGCAGACCAGTTCCCGGGGATACGCAGTATTTT. The rearrangement joins TRBV5-4 to TRBJ2-3; D gene uncertain. The CDR3 is 13 residues long. The germline gives CDR1 SGHNT, CDR2 YYREEE (reference sequence). Trimming stripped 5 bases from V and 6 bases from J, with 13 bases between.

The chain joins TRBV2 to TRBJ2-3, with D unresolved. The ends were cut back, 6 bases at V and 6 bases at J, with 10 bases in the middle. This CDR3 spans 12 amino acids. Germline values: CDR1 SNHLY, CDR2 FYNNEI. This CDR3 reads CASRQFSDTQYF. CDR3 DNA: TGTGCCAGCAGGCAGTTCTCGGATACGCAGTATTTT.

This clone was detected only a few times. J is TRBJ2-3 and V is TRBV5-1; 8 nucleotides align to TRBD2. The V segment lost 0 bases and the J segment 5 bases; nucleotides outside the gene matches: 5. CDR1 and CDR2 (germline): SGHRS, YFSETQ. The CDR3 length is 15 residues. The CDR3 spells CASSLAGGHIDTQYF. In DNA form, the CDR3 reads TGCGCCAGCAGCTTGGCGGGGGGGCATATAGATACGCAGTATTTT.

The rearrangement uses TRBV6-5 and TRBJ2-5, with a tentative D call TRBD2 (6 bases). Between the trimmed V and J ends, which lost 2 bases and 5 bases, there was a span of 18 bases. Germline loops: CDR1 MNHEY, CDR2 SVGAGI. This CDR3 is built from 16 residues. The CDR3 loop is CASSYAAVRAGETQYF. In DNA, the CDR3 is TGTGCCAGCAGTTACGCCGCGGTCAGGGCGGGGGAGACCCAGTACTTC.

The rearrangement links TRBV29-1 to TRBJ1-1, with D tentatively TRBD1 (5 bases). Trimming took 4 bases from V and 5 from J, leaving 17 bases between them. This CDR3 has 14 residues. Germline-derived CDR1 and CDR2 are SQVTM and ANQGSEA. The CDR3 nucleotides read TGCAGCGTTGTAGTGGAGGGAGGGGTTACTGAAGCTTTCTTT. It translates to CSVVVEGGVTEAFF.

This sequence joins TRBV7-8 and TRBJ1-1, with unresolved D. Germline CDR1 is SGHVS and CDR2 is FQNEAQ. V lost 5 bases, J lost 10 bases, and 14 bases lay in between. This CDR3 spans 12 amino acids. DNA for the CDR3: TGTGCCAGCAGCCCACCATCTTCGGGAGCTTTCTTT. Protein sequence: CASSPPSSGAFF.

The V call is TRBV10-3, the J call TRBJ1-1; possible D gene TRBD1, 6 bases. The CDR3 contains 11 residues. V was trimmed by 4 bases and J by 6 bases, leaving 6 bases between them. The V gene's germline CDR1 is ENHRY and CDR2 SYGVKD. The CDR3 sequence: CAISAGAEAFF. The CDR3 DNA reads as TGTGCCATCAGTGCAGGGGCTGAAGCTTTCTTT.

The chain recombines TRBV5-1 with TRBJ2-5; D is unclear. Trimming removed 0 bases from V and 5 bases from J, with 5 bases in between. Germline values: CDR1 SGHRS, CDR2 YFSETQ. The CDR3 length is 12 residues. CDR3 sequence: CASSLAVETQYF. The DNA of the CDR3 is TGCGCCAGCAGCTTGGCCGTCGAGACCCAGTACTTC.

The V and J genes are TRBV5-4 and TRBJ2-1; TRBD2 is a possible D gene (6 bases). CDR3 size: 13 residues. Germline V lookup: CDR1 SGHNT, CDR2 YYREEE (reference sequence). Trimming took off 0 bases at V and 8 bases at J, with 9 bases between the two ends. The CDR3 region has the DNA TGTGCCAGCAGCTTGGGACTAGTGGATGAGCAGTTCTTC. This encodes CASSLGLVDEQFF.